This T cell receptor beta chain was observed in a study of shared clonotypes between healthy human individuals. About the study: A couple of women and a few men aged 18 to 49 made up the donors.

Points from the study as a whole: Owing to a small donor count, the genetic and exposure-history diversity represented was limited. With several donors compared, 4% to 5% of naive CD4 clonotypes were shared.

The authors distributed each subset's genomic DNA evenly over several immunoSEQ plates. Measured with immunoSEQ multiplex PCR; TCRdb has only the in-frame clones, and not every one. The data hold over a million clones, with approximately 97% observed a single time. The germline gives CDR1 SGHKS, CDR2 YYEKEE (reference sequence). V lost 4 bases and J lost 1; bases outside the gene matches: 19. The CDR3 length is 20 residues. As concerns this clone: The antigen is not known.

The chain joins TRBV5-5 to TRBJ2-4; 8 bases map to TRBD2. Sequences were obtained from naive CD4+ T cells sorted from blood. Specified subset: CD45RA+ positively selected. The sequence was obtained from a man under 40 in good health. The CDR3 sequence: CASSPTDERETRGAKNIQYF. The CDR3, as DNA: TGTGCCAGCAGCCCGACCGACGAGCGGGAGACGAGGGGGGCCAAAAACATTCAGTACTTC.